Below, 2 T cell receptor beta chains from the same sample are listed, as sequenced in a study of cytomegalovirus exposure and HLA in healthy donors (TCRdb year 2017). The receptor library was made with the immunoSEQ multiplex PCR assay. A mixture of 60 forward primers for TCR Vbeta segments and 13 reverse primers for TCR Jbeta segments was used in the multiplex PCR. This is the immuneACCESS table as TCRdb keeps it, with only in-frame sequences that have V and J called. A part of the clones is gone; compared with another copy, unresolved V genes explain less than half, and the rest is unexplained. The sample table contains roughly 200,000 clones; only one count was recorded for approximately 79% of them. The biggest ten clones account for around 1.7% of the sample. Specimen: PBMCs. The receptors were gathered from a man between 45 and 60 years old in good health and CMV-seronegative.

The chain has TRBV27 and TRBJ1-2, with D perhaps TRBD1 (5 bases). This CDR3 is built from 13 residues. Trimming removed 5 bases from V and 4 bases from J, with 11 bases in between. The germline gives CDR1 MNHEY, CDR2 SMNVEV (reference sequence). CDR3 region: CASSQTAFYGYTF. The CDR3 coding sequence is TGTGCCAGCAGTCAGACAGCTTTCTATGGCTACACCTTC.

The rearrangement uses TRBV7-3 and TRBJ2-7; tentative D call: TRBD1 (5 bases). V was cut by 0 bases and J by 3 bases, with 12 bases left in between. The CDR3 has 15 residues. Per the germline V gene, CDR1 is SGHTA and CDR2 is FQGTGA. This CDR3 reads CASSLTAGLIYEQYF. CDR3 DNA sequence: TGTGCCAGCAGCTTAACGGCAGGGTTGATCTACGAGCAGTACTTC.